This T cell receptor beta chain came from a study of cytomegalovirus exposure and HLA in healthy donors. Comments on this clone: What it binds is unknown.

Use of 60 Vbeta and 13 Jbeta primers characterized the PCR. TCRdb's copy holds only in-frame clones and misses some; the assay was immunoSEQ multiplex PCR. In the table there are hundreds of thousands of clones, 78% of which are singletons. Whole-study findings and limits: At a 0.05 false discovery rate, a later analysis found 18,000 or so TCR beta sequences to be associated with HLA alleles. An ancestry cluster, one associated with Asian ancestry, reportedly showed fewer N-insertions than the approximately 650-donor mean in a later analysis. Among the CMV-associated chains, three were confirmed in vitro as specific for CMV antigens. In most subjects, TCR beta sequences reportedly gave accurate predictions of HLA-A and HLA-B alleles.

The origin of this receptor is a male donor in good health and CMV-seronegative. The sample consisted of PBMCs.

The CDR3 spells CASSPRQGGIYGYTF. CDR3 DNA sequence: TGTGCCAGCAGCCCCCGACAGGGAGGTATCTATGGCTACACCTTC. This chain uses TRBV7-9 with TRBJ1-2; 7 nucleotides align to TRBD1. The CDR3 length is 15 residues. Germline V gene lookup returns CDR1 SEHNR and CDR2 FQNEAQ (reference sequence). After removal of 5 bases from V and 4 bases from J, the junction contained 10 bases not matched to a gene.